Presented here are 9 T cell receptor beta chains from one specimen sequenced in a study of PD-1 blockade in classical Hodgkin lymphoma. Clones were read by immunoSEQ multiplex PCR, and TCRdb kept only the in-frame ones, dropping some. The table has about 40,000 clones, over 70% seen once. All trial patients relapsed after autologous stem cell transplantation. The input for sequencing was peripheral blood mononuclear cells (PBMCs), taken at baseline. The receptor set was obtained from a human donor with classical Hodgkin lymphoma.

The chain recombines TRBV21-1 with TRBJ2-1; the table's D call TRBD2 went unverified against the DNA. TRBV21-1 is an annotated pseudogene. This CDR3 region has 13 residues. The CDR3 sequence is CASPLLPYNEQFF. CDR3 DNA sequence: TGTGCCAGCCCCCTCCTCCCCTACAATGAGCAGTTCTTC.

The V gene is TRBV7-6, the J gene TRBJ2-1, with D perhaps TRBD1 (6 bases). CDR1 is SGHVS and CDR2 is FNYEAQ in the germline V gene. V was clipped by 5 bases and J by 0 bases, with 17 bases between them. The CDR3 consists of 17 residues. The CDR3 DNA reads as TGTGCCAGCAGCCCTTACCGCAGGGGCGTCTCCTACAATGAGCAGTTCTTC. This sequence encodes CASSPYRRGVSYNEQFF.

This chain joins TRBV30 and TRBJ2-7; unclear D gene. With 1 base removed from V and 2 bases from J, the gap between germline ends came to 6 bases. Germline CDR1 is GTSNPN and CDR2 is SVGIG (reference sequence). This CDR3 comprises 12 residues. This chain's CDR3 is CAWSDQTYEQYF. As DNA, the CDR3 is TGTGCCTGGAGTGACCAAACCTACGAGCAGTACTTC.

The rearrangement joins TRBV28 to TRBJ2-6; 7 positions match TRBD1. The CDR3 is 16 residues long. The germline CDR1 and CDR2 sequences are MDHEN and SYDVKM. Unmatched junction bases numbered 4, after V lost 5 bases and J lost 0 bases. The CDR3 DNA reads TGTGCCAGCAGTCCAGGGGGTCTCTCTGGGGCCAACGTCCTGACTTTC. Translation gives CASSPGGLSGANVLTF.

J is TRBJ2-7 and V is TRBV7-9, with 14 nucleotides matching TRBD2. This CDR3 is 16 amino acids long. CDR1 is SEHNR and CDR2 is FQNEAQ in the germline V gene (reference sequence). After removal of 5 bases from V and 5 bases from J, the junction contained 8 bases not matched to a gene. CDR3: CASSPRGLAGVHEQYF. CDR3 nucleotide sequence: TGTGCCAGCAGCCCTAGGGGACTAGCGGGAGTTCACGAGCAGTACTTC. The complete variable domain, with remaining parts taken from reference TRBV7-9 and TRBJ2-7, reads DTGVSQNPRHKITKRGQNVTFRCDPISEHNRLYWYRQTLGQGPEFLTYFQNEAQLEKSRLLSDRFSAERPKGSFSTLEIQRTEQGDSAMYLCASSPRGLAGVHEQYFGPGTRLTVT.

V gene TRBV5-1 combines with J gene TRBJ2-5, with 9 bases matching TRBD1. There are 14 residues in the CDR3. With 3 bases clipped from V and 5 bases from J, the junction kept 5 bases outside the gene matches. Per germline, CDR1 SGHRS and CDR2 YFSETQ. CDR3 region: CASSSGTGLETQYF. For the CDR3, the DNA is TGCGCCAGCAGCTCCGGGACAGGGCTGGAGACCCAGTACTTC.

V gene TRBV10-3 combines with J gene TRBJ1-2, with TRBD1 matching over 9 bases. This CDR3 region has 13 residues. The V segment lost 2 bases and the J segment 10 bases; nucleotides outside the gene matches: 5. Germline CDR1 and CDR2: ENHRY and SYGVKD. The CDR3 here is CAISERDRDSYTF. The CDR3 region has the DNA TGTGCCATCAGTGAGCGGGACAGGGATTCCTACACCTTC.

This rearrangement joins TRBV5-1 to TRBJ2-5; a weak D match, TRBD2 (6 bases). The CDR3 extends over 13 amino acids. V lost 5 bases to trimming and J lost 2 bases, with 10 bases between them. Germline loops: CDR1 SGHRS, CDR2 YFSETQ. CDR3 amino acids: CASRSGDQETQYF. The CDR3 DNA is TGCGCCAGCAGGTCGGGAGATCAAGAGACCCAGTACTTC. The complete variable domain, with remaining parts taken from reference TRBV5-1 and TRBJ2-5, reads KAGVTQTPRYLIKTRGQQVTLSCSPISGHRSVSWYQQTPGQGLQFLFEYFSETQRNKGNFPGRFSGRQFSNSRSEMNVSTLELGDSALYLCASRSGDQETQYFGPGTRLLVL.

V and J are TRBV7-8 and TRBJ1-4, with D unresolved. Looked up from germline, CDR1 is SGHVS and CDR2 is FQNEAQ. The CDR3 consists of 14 residues. The germline V and J ends were trimmed by 5 bases and 5 bases, with 12 bases remaining between them. CDR3 sequence: CASSRWVRNEKLFF. CDR3 nucleotide sequence: TGTGCCAGCAGCCGCTGGGTAAGGAATGAAAAACTGTTTTTT. Full variable domain (outside the CDR3, taken from reference TRBV7-8 and TRBJ1-4): GAGVSQSPRYKVAKRGQDVALRCDPISGHVSLFWYQQALGQGPEFLTYFQNEAQLDKSGLPSDRFFAERPEGSVSTLKIQRTQQEDSAVYLCASSRWVRNEKLFFGSGTQLSVL.